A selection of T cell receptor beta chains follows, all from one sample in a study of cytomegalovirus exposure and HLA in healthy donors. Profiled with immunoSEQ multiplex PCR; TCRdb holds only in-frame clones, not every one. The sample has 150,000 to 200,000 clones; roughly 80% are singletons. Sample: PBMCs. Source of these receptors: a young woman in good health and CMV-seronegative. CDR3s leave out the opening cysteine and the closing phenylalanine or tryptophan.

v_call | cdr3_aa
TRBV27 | AIRAGAPGSEAF
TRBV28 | ASSLRGHGTSGNADTQY
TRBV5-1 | ASSDTGSSYNEQF
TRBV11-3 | ASSRGQGGEAF
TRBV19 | ASTRQGGEKLF
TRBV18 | ASYRTGAYEQY
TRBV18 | ASSQGQEGYT
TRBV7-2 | ASSLAIQGRLGEQY
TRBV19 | ASSIRTAYGYT
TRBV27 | ASRDVGQGPMDEQF
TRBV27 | ASSLEGRGGYT
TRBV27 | ASSASGVYEQY
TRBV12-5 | ASGLGGGNHYEQY
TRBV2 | ASNQQGTPYEQY
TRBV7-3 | ASSPTGQFYQPQH
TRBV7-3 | ASSSYRGDTQY
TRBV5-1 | ASSLVPGSTDTQY
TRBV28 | ASRGAGSRAEAF
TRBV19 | ASTRTGGARNTEAF
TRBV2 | ASRLAGGSSYNEQF
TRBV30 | AWIPGLQYNEQF
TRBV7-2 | ASSADRAGNTIY
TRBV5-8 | AIRRGSRTNTGELF
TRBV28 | ASSLTDRAALSNEKLF
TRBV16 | ASSPDREKPQH
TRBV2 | ASSVPGGTEAF
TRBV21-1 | ASSKERTGGCQPQH
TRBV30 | ACSTGHKGNTIY
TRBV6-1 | AVSDGPEGTEAF
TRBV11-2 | ASSLEHLVGEQY